This TCR beta chain derives from a study of cytomegalovirus exposure and HLA in healthy donors. The length of the CDR3 is 12 residues. Germline values: CDR1 SGHTA, CDR2 FQGNSA. Trimming left V 5 bases short and J 5 bases short, with 7 bases between. With respect to this clone: The antigen remains undetermined.

Clones were read by immunoSEQ multiplex PCR, and TCRdb kept only the in-frame ones, dropping some. This sample has 100,000 or so clones, with about 95% found just once. Study-wide points: It was found in a later analysis that first-cohort TCR clusters tended to co-occur in the 100 to 150 validation repertoires.

The sample was PBMCs. This receptor was identified in a woman aged 18-30 years in good health and CMV-seronegative. This chain uses TRBV7-2 with TRBJ2-1; D remains ambiguous. The CDR3: CASSPYNNEQFF. DNA for the CDR3: TGTGCCAGCAGCCCGTATAACAATGAGCAGTTCTTC.